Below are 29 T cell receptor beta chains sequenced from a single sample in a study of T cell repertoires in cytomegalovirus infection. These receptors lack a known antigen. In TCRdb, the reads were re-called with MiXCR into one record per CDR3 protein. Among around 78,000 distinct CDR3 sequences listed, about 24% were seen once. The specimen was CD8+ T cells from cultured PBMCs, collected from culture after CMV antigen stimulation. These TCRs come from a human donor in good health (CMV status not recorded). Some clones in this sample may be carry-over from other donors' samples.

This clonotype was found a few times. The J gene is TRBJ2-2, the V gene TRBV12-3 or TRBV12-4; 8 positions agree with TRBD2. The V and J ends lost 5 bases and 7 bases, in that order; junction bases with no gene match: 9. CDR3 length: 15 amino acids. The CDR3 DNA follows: TGTGCCAGCAGTCCCCGGGGGGGGCAGGTCGGGGAGCTGTTTTTT. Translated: CASSPRGGQVGELFF.

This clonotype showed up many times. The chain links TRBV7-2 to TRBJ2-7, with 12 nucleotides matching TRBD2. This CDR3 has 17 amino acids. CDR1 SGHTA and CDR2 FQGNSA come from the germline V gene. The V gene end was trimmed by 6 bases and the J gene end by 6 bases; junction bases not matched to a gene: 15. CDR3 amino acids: CASSQTSGGPPWGEQYF. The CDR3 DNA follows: TGTGCCAGCAGTCAAACTAGCGGGGGGCCGCCCTGGGGCGAGCAGTACTTC. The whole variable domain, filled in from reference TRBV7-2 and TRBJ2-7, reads GAGVSQSPSNKVTEKGKDVELRCDPISGHTALYWYRQSLGQGLEFLIYFQGNSAPDKSGLPSDRFSAERTGGSVSTLTIQRTQQEDSAVYLCASSQTSGGPPWGEQYFGPGTRLTVT.

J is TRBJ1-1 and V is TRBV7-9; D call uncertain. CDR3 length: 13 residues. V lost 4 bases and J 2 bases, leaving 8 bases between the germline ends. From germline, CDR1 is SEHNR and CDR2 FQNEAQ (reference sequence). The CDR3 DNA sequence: TGTGCCAGCAGCTCCCGGGGAAACACTGAAGCTTTCTTT. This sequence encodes CASSSRGNTEAFF.

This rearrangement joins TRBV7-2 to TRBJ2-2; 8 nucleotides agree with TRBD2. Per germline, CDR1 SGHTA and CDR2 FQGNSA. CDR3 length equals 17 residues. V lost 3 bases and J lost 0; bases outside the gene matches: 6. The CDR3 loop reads CASSFPAGDPNTGELFF. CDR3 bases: TGTGCCAGCAGCTTCCCAGCGGGGGACCCGAACACCGGGGAGCTGTTTTTT.

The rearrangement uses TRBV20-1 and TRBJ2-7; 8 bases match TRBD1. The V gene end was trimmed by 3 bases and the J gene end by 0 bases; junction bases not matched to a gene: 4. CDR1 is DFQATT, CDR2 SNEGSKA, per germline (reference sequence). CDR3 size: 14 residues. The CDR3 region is CSARDRERSYEQYF. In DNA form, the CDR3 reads TGCAGTGCTAGGGACAGGGAGCGCTCCTACGAGCAGTACTTC.

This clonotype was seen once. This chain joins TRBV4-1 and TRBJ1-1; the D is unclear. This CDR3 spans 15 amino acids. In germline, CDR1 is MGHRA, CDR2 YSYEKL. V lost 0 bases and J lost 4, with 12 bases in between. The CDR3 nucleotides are TGCGCCAGCAGCCAAGACCAGTATGGAGGCACTGAAGCTTTCTTT. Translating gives CASSQDQYGGTEAFF.

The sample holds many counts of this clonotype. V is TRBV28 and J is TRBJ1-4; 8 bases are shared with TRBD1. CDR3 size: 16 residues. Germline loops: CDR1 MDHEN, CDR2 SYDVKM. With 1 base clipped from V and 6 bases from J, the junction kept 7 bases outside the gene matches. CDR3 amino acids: CASSLSSQGDDEKLFF. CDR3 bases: TGTGCCAGCAGTTTATCCTCACAGGGGGATGATGAAAAACTGTTTTTT.

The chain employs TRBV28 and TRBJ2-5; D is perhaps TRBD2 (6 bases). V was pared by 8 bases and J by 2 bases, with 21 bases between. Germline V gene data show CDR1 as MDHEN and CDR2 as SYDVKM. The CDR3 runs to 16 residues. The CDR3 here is CASSAGPGRFQETQYF. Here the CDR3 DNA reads TGTGCCAGCTCCGCGGGGCCGGGGCGATTTCAAGAGACCCAGTACTTC.

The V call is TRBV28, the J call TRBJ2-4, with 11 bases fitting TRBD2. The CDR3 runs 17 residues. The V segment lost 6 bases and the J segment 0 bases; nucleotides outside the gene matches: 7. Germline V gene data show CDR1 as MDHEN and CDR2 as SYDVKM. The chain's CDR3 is CASRVTSGVLAKNIQYF. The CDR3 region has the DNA TGTGCCAGCAGAGTGACTAGCGGGGTCCTAGCCAAAAACATTCAGTACTTC.

The CDR3 region is CASIGGSAPEAFF. The CDR3 region has the DNA TGTGCCAGTATTGGGGGCTCAGCCCCTGAAGCTTTCTTT. The chain combines TRBV19 with TRBJ1-1, with TRBD1 as a possible D gene (6 bases). Trimming shortened V by 7 bases and J by 6 bases, and 15 bases separated the two germline ends. Germline CDR1 is LNHDA and CDR2 is SQIVND (reference sequence). The CDR3 is made up of 13 amino acids.

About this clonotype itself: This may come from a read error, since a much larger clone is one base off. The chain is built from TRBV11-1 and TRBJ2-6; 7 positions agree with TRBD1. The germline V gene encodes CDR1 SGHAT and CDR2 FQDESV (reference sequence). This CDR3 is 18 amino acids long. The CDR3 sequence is CASSSPDRQLSGTNVLTF. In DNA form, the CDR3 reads TGTGCCAGCAGCTCCCCGGACAGGCAACTCTCTGGGACCAACGTCCTGACTTTC.

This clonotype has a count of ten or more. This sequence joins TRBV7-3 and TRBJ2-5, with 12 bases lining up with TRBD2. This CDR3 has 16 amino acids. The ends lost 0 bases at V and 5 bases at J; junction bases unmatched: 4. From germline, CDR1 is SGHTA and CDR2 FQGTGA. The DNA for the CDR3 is TGTGCCAGCAGCTTAACAGGACTAGCGGGAAGTGAGACCCAGTACTTC. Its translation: CASSLTGLAGSETQYF.

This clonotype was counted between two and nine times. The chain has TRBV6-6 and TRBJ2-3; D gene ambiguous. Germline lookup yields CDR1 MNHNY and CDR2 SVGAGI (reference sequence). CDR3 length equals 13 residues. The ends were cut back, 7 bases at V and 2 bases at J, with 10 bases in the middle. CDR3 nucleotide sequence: TGTGCCAGCATAAGTGGGGACACAGATACGCAGTATTTT. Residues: CASISGDTDTQYF.

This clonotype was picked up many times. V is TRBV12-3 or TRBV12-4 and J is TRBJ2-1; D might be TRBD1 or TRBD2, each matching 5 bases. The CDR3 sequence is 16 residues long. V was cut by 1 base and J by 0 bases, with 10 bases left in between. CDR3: CASSLGDQSSYNEQFF. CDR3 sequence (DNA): TGTGCCAGCAGTTTAGGGGACCAAAGCTCCTACAATGAGCAGTTCTTC.

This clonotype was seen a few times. The CDR3 nucleotides are TGCGCCAGCACCCCAGGGGGCCTCGGGGACACTGAAGCTTTCTTT. Encoded protein: CASTPGGLGDTEAFF. The J gene is TRBJ1-1, the V gene TRBV4-3, with 8 bases identical to TRBD1. Per germline, CDR1 LGHNA and CDR2 YSLEER. CDR3 length equals 15 residues. Germline trimming cut 7 bases from V and 3 bases from J; bases unmatched to any gene: 10.

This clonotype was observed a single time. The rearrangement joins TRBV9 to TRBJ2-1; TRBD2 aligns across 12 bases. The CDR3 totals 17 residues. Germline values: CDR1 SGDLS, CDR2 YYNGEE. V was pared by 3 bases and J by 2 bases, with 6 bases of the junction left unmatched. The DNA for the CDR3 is TGTGCCAGCAGCGGAACACTAGCGGGAGGCCCCTACAATGAGCAGTTCTTC. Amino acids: CASSGTLAGGPYNEQFF.

The CDR3 coding sequence is TGTGCCAGCAGTGAAACCGTAAGAGGGGTCGACGCCCAGCATTTT. Its translation is CASSETVRGVDAQHF. V gene TRBV6-1 combines with J gene TRBJ1-5; D is perhaps TRBD1 (5 bases). The germline V gene has CDR1 MNHNS and CDR2 SASEGT. Deletions cut 2 bases from V and 11 bases from J, with 19 bases between. The CDR3 spans 15 residues.

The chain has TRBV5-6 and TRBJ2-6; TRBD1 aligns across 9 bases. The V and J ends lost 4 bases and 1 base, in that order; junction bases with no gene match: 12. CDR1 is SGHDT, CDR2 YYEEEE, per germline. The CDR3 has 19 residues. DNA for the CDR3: TGTGCCAGCAGCGCCGATAGGGACAGGGTGCTTTCTGGGGCCAACGTCCTGACTTTC. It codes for CASSADRDRVLSGANVLTF.

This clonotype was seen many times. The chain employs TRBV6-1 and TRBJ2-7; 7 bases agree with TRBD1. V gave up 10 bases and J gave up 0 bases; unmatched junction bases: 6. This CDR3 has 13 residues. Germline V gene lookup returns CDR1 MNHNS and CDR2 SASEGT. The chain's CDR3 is CATQTGSSYEQYF. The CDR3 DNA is TGTGCCACTCAGACAGGGAGCTCCTACGAGCAGTACTTC.

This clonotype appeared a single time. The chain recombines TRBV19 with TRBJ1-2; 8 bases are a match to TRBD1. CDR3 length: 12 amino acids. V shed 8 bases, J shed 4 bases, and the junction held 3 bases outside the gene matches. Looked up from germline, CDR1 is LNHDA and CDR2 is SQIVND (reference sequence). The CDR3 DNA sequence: TGTGCCAGTGGCGGGACAGGCTATGGCTACACCTTC. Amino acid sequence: CASGGTGYGYTF.

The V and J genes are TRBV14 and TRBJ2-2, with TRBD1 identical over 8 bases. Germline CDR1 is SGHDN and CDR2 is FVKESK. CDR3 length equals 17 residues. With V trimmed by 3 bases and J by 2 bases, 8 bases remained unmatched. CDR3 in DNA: TGTGCCAGCAGCCACGCTACAGGGGGTGGTAACACCGGGGAGCTGTTTTTT. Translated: CASSHATGGGNTGELFF. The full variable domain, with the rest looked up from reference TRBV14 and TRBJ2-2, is EAGVTQFPSHSVIEKGQTVTLRCDPISGHDNLYWYRRVMGKEIKFLLHFVKESKQDESGMPNNRFLAERTGGTYSTLKVQPAELEDSGVYFCASSHATGGGNTGELFFGEGSRLTVL.

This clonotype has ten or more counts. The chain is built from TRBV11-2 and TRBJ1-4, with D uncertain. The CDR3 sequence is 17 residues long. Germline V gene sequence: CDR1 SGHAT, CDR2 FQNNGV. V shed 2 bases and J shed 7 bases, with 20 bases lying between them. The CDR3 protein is CASSLFFGIPTGEKLFF. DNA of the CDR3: TGTGCCAGCAGCTTATTTTTCGGCATCCCAACTGGTGAAAAACTGTTTTTT. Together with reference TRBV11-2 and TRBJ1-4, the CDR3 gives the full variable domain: EAGVAQSPRYKIIEKRQSVAFWCNPISGHATLYWYQQILGQGPKLLIQFQNNGVVDDSQLPKDRFSAERLKGVDSTLKIQPAKLEDSAVYLCASSLFFGIPTGEKLFFGSGTQLSVL.

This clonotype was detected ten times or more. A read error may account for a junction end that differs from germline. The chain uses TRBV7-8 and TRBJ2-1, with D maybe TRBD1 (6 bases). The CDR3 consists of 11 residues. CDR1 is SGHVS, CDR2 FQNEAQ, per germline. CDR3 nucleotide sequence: TGTGCCAGCAGCACCCCACAGGGTGGGGAATTC. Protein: CASSTPQGGEF.

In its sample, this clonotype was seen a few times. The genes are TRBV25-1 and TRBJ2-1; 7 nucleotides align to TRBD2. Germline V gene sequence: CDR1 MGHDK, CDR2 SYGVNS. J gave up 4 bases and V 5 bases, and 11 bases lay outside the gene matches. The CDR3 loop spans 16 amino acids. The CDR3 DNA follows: TGTGCCAGCAGTCAATGGCGGCTAGCGGATTACAATGAGCAGTTCTTC. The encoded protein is CASSQWRLADYNEQFF.

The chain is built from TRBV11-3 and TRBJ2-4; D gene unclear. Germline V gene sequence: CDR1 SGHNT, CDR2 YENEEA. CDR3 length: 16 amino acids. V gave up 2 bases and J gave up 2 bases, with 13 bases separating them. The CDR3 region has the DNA TGTGCCAGCAGCTTAATCCCGGGTTCTACCAAAAACATTCAGTACTTC. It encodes CASSLIPGSTKNIQYF.

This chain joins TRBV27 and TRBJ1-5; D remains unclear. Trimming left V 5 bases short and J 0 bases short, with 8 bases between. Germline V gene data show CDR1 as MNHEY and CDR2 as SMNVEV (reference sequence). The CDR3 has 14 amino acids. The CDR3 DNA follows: TGTGCCAGCAGTAGAGGGTATAGCAATCAGCCCCAGCATTTT. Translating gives CASSRGYSNQPQHF.

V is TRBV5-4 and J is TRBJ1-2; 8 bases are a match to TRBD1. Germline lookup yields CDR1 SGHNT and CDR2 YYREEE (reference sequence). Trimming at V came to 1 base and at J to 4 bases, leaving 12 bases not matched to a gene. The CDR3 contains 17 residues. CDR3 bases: TGTGCCAGCAGCTTGTATTCCCTCCGGACAGGGTCCTATGGCTACACCTTC. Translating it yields CASSLYSLRTGSYGYTF.

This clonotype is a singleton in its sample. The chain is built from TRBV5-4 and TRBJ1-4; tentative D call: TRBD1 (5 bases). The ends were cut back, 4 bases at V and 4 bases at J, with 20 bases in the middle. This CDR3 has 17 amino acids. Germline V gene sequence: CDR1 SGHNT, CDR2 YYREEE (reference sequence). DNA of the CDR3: TGTGCCAGCAGCATGAGAGGGGCGGGGGATTATAATGAAAAACTGTTTTTT. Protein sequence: CASSMRGAGDYNEKLFF.

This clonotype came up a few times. CDR3 sequence: CSARILAQETQYF. DNA for the CDR3: TGCAGTGCTAGGATACTAGCGCAAGAGACCCAGTACTTC. This chain joins TRBV20-1 and TRBJ2-5, with 7 positions matching TRBD2. The CDR3 spans 13 residues. Germline CDR1 is DFQATT and CDR2 is SNEGSKA (reference sequence). V lost 3 bases to trimming and J lost 2 bases; unmatched junction nucleotides: 3.